This T cell receptor beta chain stems from a study of shared T cell receptors in the human thymus. The CDR3 contains 12 residues. V was pared by 2 bases and J by 3 bases, with 2 bases between. Germline V gives CDR1 KGHSH, CDR2 LQKENI. Generated by immunoSEQ multiplex PCR, the TCRdb table keeps only in-frame clones and is missing some. This table holds about 380,000 clones, about 95% found once. For this clone: The same CDR3 can be traced to other DNA sequences in this sample.

The chain has TRBV18 and TRBJ1-3; no definite D call. Material: thymocytes. This sequence originates from a human donor. CDR3 protein: CASSPGGNTIYF. The CDR3, as DNA: TGTGCCAGCTCACCAGGTGGAAACACCATATATTTT.